This T cell receptor beta chain appears in the sequencing data of a study of radiation and T cells in renal cell carcinoma (dated by TCRdb to the early 2020s). For the wider study: Samples came from a clinical trial, in which primary renal cell carcinomas received 15 Gy stereotactic body radiation therapy followed by nephrectomy 4 weeks later. In total, 53 samples underwent TCR beta sequencing: around 25 tumors plus 27 peripheral blood samples. In the approximately 49 samples combined, fewer than 5 million unique CDR3 nucleotide sequences were found, encoding approximately 2,900,000 unique CDR3 amino acid sequences.

Note on this clone: Its target antigen remains unknown. No per-base quality is available; no much larger clone lies one base away.

The CDR3 holds 14 amino acids from the cysteine to the phenylalanine. Of all the DNA, just the CDR3 is kept, 42 bases in frame from base 1. CDR1 and CDR2 (SGDLS, YYNGEE) derive from the germline V gene. Trimming removed 3 bases from V and 5 bases from J, leaving 12 bases between the germline ends. Following the manufacturer's recommendations, the immunoSEQ kit was used to generate TCR beta libraries from genomic DNA. For library preparation, a first multiplex PCR was performed with proprietary primers, followed by a second PCR in which unique barcodes were added, and bead cleanups were performed after each round. A kit-provided positive control reaction and a negative control reaction were included in every sample batch. The final libraries were assessed on an Agilent 4200 TapeStation D1000 ScreenTape, pooled by volume, and quantified by qPCR. Sequencing was performed on an Illumina NextSeq500 using a MidOutput 150-cycle cartridge, with 156 Read1 cycles, 15 Index1 cycles, and the kit custom primers. The pooled library was loaded at about 1 pM, and approximately 19% PhiX control was spiked in. Per the original workflow: Vendor-processed data were analyzed in R, and a clonotype was defined as all T cells sharing the same CDR3 nucleotide sequence. In the clone abundance analyses, frequencies were normalized to the 10,000 most abundant clones in each sample. Public T cell clones, averaging fewer than five per sample, were removed before analysis. An abundance difference of at least 32-fold between compartments was the criterion for calling clonotypes tumor-enriched or baseline blood-enriched. A beta-binomial differential abundance model was applied to find clonotypes that expanded or contracted between blood time points. Tumor-blood repertoire similarity was measured with the Baroni-Urbani and Buser coefficient, and group comparisons used two-tailed Wilcoxon tests in R. TCRdb re-hosts the immuneACCESS table, in-frame sequences only. Its copies lack some clones; in the studies checked, an unresolved V gene accounts for under half of them, and the cause for the rest is not known. The V and J calls and clone size come from that table; D and trimming were worked out from the DNA. The sample records about 150,000 clones, 87% of which are singletons. Of the sample, 13% falls within the top ten clones.

Findings and caveats that apply to the study as a whole: No pretreatment tumor biopsies were available, so the baseline intratumoral presence of clonotypes could not be determined. Tracking of blood repertoire dynamics stopped at roughly four weeks after treatment, with no follow-up past that point. An increase in top tumor clonotypes in blood was observed from baseline to 2 weeks post-radiation, followed by contraction by 4 weeks, which was taken to suggest transient expansion of tumor-resident clones. Effects of radiation dose or scheduling on the TCR repertoire could not be addressed with the single-armed trial design.

Interpreted using the paper, the time point label stands for: blood 2 weeks post-SBRT. The sample's treatment or condition label is to be understood as: 15 Gy SBRT to primary tumor, nephrectomy 4 weeks later. Serial peripheral blood from radiation-treated patients was sampled at baseline, 2 weeks and 4 weeks after SBRT to track tumor-enriched clonotypes. Every patient had renal cell carcinoma of clear cell pathology. Genomic DNA for TCR sequencing was prepared using the QIAamp DNA Blood Mini Kit (Qiagen). Only samples passing all quality control checks were included in the analyses. The sample in question was blood, obtained from a patient whose treatment included radiotherapy and nephrectomy. The receptor chain draws on TRBV9 and TRBJ1-3; 6 matching bases give a weak D call of TRBD1. The source of this sequence is a woman aged 50 to 60 with renal cell carcinoma. CDR3 reads: CASSANRERNTIYF. Here is the DNA: TGTGCCAGCAGCGCCAACAGGGAAAGAAACACCATATATTTT.